This entry lists 10 T cell receptor beta chains sequenced from one sample in a study of T cell repertoires in ileal Crohn's disease. Generated by immunoSEQ multiplex PCR, the TCRdb table keeps only in-frame clones and is missing some. The sample includes about 6,900 clones, about 83% of them seen just once. Sequenced: ileal tissue. The receptors here all came from an adult with Crohn's disease.

The chain employs TRBV4-1 and TRBJ2-3; TRBD2 aligns across 11 bases. The CDR3 runs to 17 residues. V shed 1 base and J 2 bases; nucleotides not matched to a gene: 5. Per germline, CDR1 MGHRA and CDR2 YSYEKL. This CDR3 is CASSQGGTSGYTDTQYF. The CDR3 nucleotides are TGCGCCAGCAGCCAAGGAGGGACTAGCGGATACACAGATACGCAGTATTTT.

This clone is a singleton in its sample. The rearrangement uses TRBV29-1 and TRBJ2-7, with TRBD1 matching over 8 bases. The CDR3 consists of 15 residues. The trim removed 5 bases at V and 6 bases at J, leaving 15 bases unmatched. Germline assignment: CDR1 SQVTM and CDR2 ANQGSEA. This CDR3 reads CSVLMTGDSFSEQYF. The CDR3 DNA reads as TGCAGCGTTTTAATGACAGGGGATTCATTTAGCGAGCAGTACTTC.

The chain couples TRBV7-6 to TRBJ2-1; 8 bases match TRBD2. This CDR3 spans 17 amino acids. Germline values: CDR1 SGHVS, CDR2 FNYEAQ. J gave up 2 bases and V 1 base, and 7 bases lay outside the gene matches. CDR3 protein: CASSLDSETSAYNEQFF. CDR3 DNA sequence: TGTGCCAGCAGCTTAGACTCCGAGACTAGCGCCTACAATGAGCAGTTCTTC.

The chain links TRBV10-3 to TRBJ1-5, with D tentatively TRBD1 (6 bases). The CDR3 covers 17 residues. CDR1 and CDR2 (germline): ENHRY, SYGVKD. V lost 5 bases, J lost 4 bases, and 21 bases lay in between. CDR3 in DNA: TGTGCCATCAGTAAGGGCCTCCCCTACCAGGGGAATCAGCCCCAGCATTTT. Its translation is CAISKGLPYQGNQPQHF.

DNA of the CDR3: TGTGCCAGCAGGGGCCAGGATGGCTACACCTTC. Translating gives CASRGQDGYTF. V usage is TRBV28 and J usage is TRBJ1-2; D gene unclear. V lost 6 bases to trimming and J lost 6 bases, with 8 bases between them. Germline values: CDR1 MDHEN, CDR2 SYDVKM. The CDR3 is 11 amino acids.

This clone was observed a few times. This chain connects TRBV5-1 to TRBJ1-1; D is unclear. This CDR3 has 20 residues. The V gene lost 0 bases and the J gene lost 1 base, with 25 bases spanning the gap. The germline gives CDR1 SGHRS, CDR2 YFSETQ. This CDR3 is CASSLALGSRSGRGNTEAFF. The CDR3 DNA sequence: TGCGCCAGCAGCTTGGCTCTTGGGTCCAGGTCCGGGCGGGGGAACACTGAAGCTTTCTTT.

The CDR3 region has the DNA TGTGCCAGCAGTGTGCGCCAGGACACCCCAAATCAGCCCCAGCATTTT. Translation: CASSVRQDTPNQPQHF. This chain connects TRBV6-1 to TRBJ1-5; TRBD1 might be the D (5 bases). The V gene lost 4 bases and the J gene lost 4 bases, with 17 bases spanning the gap. This CDR3 has 16 residues. Germline CDR1 is MNHNS and CDR2 is SASEGT.

This clone appeared a single time. The chain links TRBV9 to TRBJ1-3; TRBD1 might be the D (6 bases). The CDR3 totals 15 residues. CDR1 is SGDLS and CDR2 is YYNGEE in the germline V gene. V lost 2 bases and J 1 base, leaving 10 bases between the germline ends. CDR3 residues: CASSVTTGSGNTIYF. CDR3 bases: TGTGCCAGCAGCGTGACTACAGGGTCTGGAAACACCATATATTTT.

The chain uses TRBV4-3 and TRBJ2-1, with 9 bases lining up with TRBD2. In germline, CDR1 is LGHNA, CDR2 YSLEER. Unmatched junction bases numbered 12, after V lost 1 base and J lost 8 bases. The CDR3 sequence is 17 residues long. Written as DNA, the CDR3 is TGCGCCAGCAGCCAAGGACCAGCGGGAGGCCCAACAGATGAGCAGTTCTTC. Translating gives CASSQGPAGGPTDEQFF.

This rearrangement joins TRBV15 to TRBJ2-6; tentatively, D is TRBD2 (6 bases). The CDR3 totals 16 residues. The germline V and J ends were trimmed by 4 bases and 0 bases, with 10 bases remaining between them. In germline, CDR1 is LNHNV, CDR2 YYDKDF (reference sequence). CDR3 sequence reads: CATSNTGVSGANVLTF. CDR3 coding DNA: TGTGCCACCAGCAATACGGGAGTCTCTGGGGCCAACGTCCTGACTTTC.